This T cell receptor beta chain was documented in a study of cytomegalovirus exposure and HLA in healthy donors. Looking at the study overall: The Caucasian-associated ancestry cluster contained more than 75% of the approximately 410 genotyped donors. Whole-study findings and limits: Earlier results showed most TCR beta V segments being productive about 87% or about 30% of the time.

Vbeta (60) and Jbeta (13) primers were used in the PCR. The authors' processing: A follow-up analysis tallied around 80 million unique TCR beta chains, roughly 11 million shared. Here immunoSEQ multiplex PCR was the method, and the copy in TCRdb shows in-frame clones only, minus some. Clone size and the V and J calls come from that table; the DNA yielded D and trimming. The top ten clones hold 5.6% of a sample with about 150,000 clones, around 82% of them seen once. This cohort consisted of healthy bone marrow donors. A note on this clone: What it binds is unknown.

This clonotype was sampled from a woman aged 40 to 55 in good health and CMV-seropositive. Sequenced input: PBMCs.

The CDR3 loop is CASSLERNLGTEAFF. CDR3 in DNA: TGTGCCAGCAGCTTGGAGAGGAATCTGGGCACTGAAGCTTTCTTT. V is TRBV5-8 and J is TRBJ1-1; D is uncertain. This CDR3 has 15 residues. Trimming took off 0 bases at V and 4 bases at J, with 13 bases between the two ends. Germline V gene data show CDR1 as SGHTS and CDR2 as YDEGEE.